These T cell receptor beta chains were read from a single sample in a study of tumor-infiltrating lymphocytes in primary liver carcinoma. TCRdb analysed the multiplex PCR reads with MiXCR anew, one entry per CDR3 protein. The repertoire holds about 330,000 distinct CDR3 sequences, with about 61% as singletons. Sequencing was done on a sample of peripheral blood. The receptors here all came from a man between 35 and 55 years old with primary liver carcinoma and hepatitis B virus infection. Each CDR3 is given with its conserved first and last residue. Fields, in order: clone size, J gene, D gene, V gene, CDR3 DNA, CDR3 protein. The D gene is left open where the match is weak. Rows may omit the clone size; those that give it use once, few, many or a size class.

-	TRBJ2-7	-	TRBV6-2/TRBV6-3	TGTGCCAGCAACGACAACGGGCCCTACGAGCAGTACTTC	CASNDNGPYEQYF
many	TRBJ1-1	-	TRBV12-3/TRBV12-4	TGTGCCAGCAGTCCTAGGGCGGGGGAAGCTTTCTTT	CASSPRAGEAFF
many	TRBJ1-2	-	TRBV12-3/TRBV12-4	TGTGCCAGCGGGACTTCTACAGCAACTAACTATGGCTACACCTTC	CASGTSTATNYGYTF
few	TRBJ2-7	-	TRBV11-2	TGTGCCAGCAGCCCAGTCATGAGGATGGGGTCCTACGAGCAGTACTTC	CASSPVMRMGSYEQYF
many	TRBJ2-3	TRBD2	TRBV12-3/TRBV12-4	TGTGCCAGCAGTTTGCTAGCGGGCACAGATACGCAGTATTTT	CASSLLAGTDTQYF
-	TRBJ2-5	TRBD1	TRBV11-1	TGTGCCAGCAGCCATCGCAGGGGACAGGAGACCCCGTACTTC	CASSHRRGQETPYF
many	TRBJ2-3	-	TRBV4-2	TGTGCCAGCAGCCAAGAAGTTAGGAGGGCAGATACGCAGTATTTT	CASSQEVRRADTQYF
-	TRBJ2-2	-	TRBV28	TGTGCCAGCAGTTTCCTGGGGGTAGGGAACACCGGGGAGCTGTTTTTT	CASSFLGVGNTGELFF
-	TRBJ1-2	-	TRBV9	TGTGCCAGCAGCGTACCAGGAGCCCCCGGGGCTAACTATGGCTACACCTTC	CASSVPGAPGANYGYTF
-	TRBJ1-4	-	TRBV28	TGTGCCAGCAGCGCTAAGGGGCGGAATGAAAAACTGTTTTTT	CASSAKGRNEKLFF
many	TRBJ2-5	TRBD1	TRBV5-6	TGTGCCAGCAGCTTGAGGGACAGGGGTTGGGAGACCCAGTACTTC	CASSLRDRGWETQYF
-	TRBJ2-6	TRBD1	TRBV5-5	TGTGCCAGCAGCTCGACAGGGGCAGTGGGGGCCAACGCCCTGACTTTC	CASSSTGAVGANALTF
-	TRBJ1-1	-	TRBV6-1	TGTGCCAGCAGTGAATACACCACTGAAGCTTTCTTT	CASSEYTTEAFF
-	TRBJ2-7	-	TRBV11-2	TGTACCAGCAACCGAACACAGTCCTACGAGCAGTACTTC	CTSNRTQSYEQYF
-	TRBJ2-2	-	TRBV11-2	TGTGCCAGTACCAAAACCCGAGTGGAGCTGTTTTTT	CASTKTRVELFF
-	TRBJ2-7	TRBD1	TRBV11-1	TGTGCCAGCAGCTTAACTCAGGGGGTCCACTACCAGCAGTACTTC	CASSLTQGVHYQQYF
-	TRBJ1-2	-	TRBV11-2	TGTGCCAGCAGAGTCCGGACAGAGAACAACTATGGCTACACCTTC	CASRVRTENNYGYTF
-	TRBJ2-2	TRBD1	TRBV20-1	TGCAGTGCAAGAAACCGGGACAGGGGGCACGTCGGGGAACTGTTTTTT	CSARNRDRGHVGELFF
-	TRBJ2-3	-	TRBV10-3	TGTGCCATCAGTGAGTCCCGAAGGGCCGATCAAGATACGCAGTATTTT	CAISESRRADQDTQYF
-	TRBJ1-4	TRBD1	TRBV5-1	TGCGCCAGCAGCATGACAGGGGCCGCTAATGGAAAACTGTTTTTT	CASSMTGAANGKLFF